Sequencing of this TCR beta chain was carried out in a study of blood T cell repertoires in COVID-19. As for the study in general: Acute and convalescent COVID-19 samples came from the United States, Italy and Spain. T cells, B-cell-depleted T cells, or PBMCs provided the cDNA or gDNA that served as material.

This CDR3 contains 16 residues. The trim removed 2 bases at V and 8 bases at J, leaving 10 bases unmatched. Germline V CDR1 and CDR2: SNHLY, FYNNEI. In the study's own analysis: Nucleated cell counts were estimated from reference gene primer amplification. The data were produced by immunoSEQ multiplex PCR, yet TCRdb's version contains in-frame clones alone and is incomplete. Clonal size and the V and J genes are those of that table, whereas D and trimming came from the DNA. Altogether hundreds of thousands of clones are present, about 88% being singletons, with the ten largest covering 1.3%. The material sequenced was peripheral blood. This clonotype originated in a man aged 70 or older with acute or convalescent COVID-19. The J gene is TRBJ1-2, the V gene TRBV2; 11 positions agree with TRBD1. CDR3 nucleotides: TGTGCCAGCAGTGAAAGCTGGGACAGGGGGTCGGACGGCTACACCTTC. The encoded protein is CASSESWDRGSDGYTF.